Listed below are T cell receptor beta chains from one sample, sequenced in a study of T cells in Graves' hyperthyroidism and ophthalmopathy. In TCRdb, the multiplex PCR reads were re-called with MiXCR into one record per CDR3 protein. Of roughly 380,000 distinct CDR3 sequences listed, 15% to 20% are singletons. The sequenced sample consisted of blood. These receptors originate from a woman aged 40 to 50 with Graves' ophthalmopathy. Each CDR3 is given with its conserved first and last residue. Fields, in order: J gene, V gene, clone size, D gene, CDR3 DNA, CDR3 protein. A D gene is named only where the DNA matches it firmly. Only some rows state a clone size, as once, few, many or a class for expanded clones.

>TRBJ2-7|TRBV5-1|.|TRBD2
TGCGCCAGCAACGTGGGCGGGGGGACCTACGAGCAGTACTTC
CASNVGGGTYEQYF
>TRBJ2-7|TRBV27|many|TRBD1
TGTGCCAGCAGTAGGGGACAGGGGGCTTACGAGCAGTACTTC
CASSRGQGAYEQYF
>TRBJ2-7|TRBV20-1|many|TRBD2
TGCAGTGCTAGATTGGTTAGCGGGTGGCATACCTACGAGCAGTACTTC
CSARLVSGWHTYEQYF
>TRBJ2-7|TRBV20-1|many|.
TGCAGTGCTAGTTACGGGAGCTCCTACGAGCAGTACTTC
CSASYGSSYEQYF
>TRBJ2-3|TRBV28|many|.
TGTGCCAGCAGTTCCGCTAGCGCCTCTCGCACAGATACGCAGTATTTT
CASSSASASRTDTQYF
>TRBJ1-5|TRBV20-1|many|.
TGCAGTGCTAGCCAGGGTGCGGTTCAGCCCCAGCATTTT
CSASQGAVQPQHF
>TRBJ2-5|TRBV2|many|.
TGTGCCAGCAGTGAAACTACAGAGGATCAAGAGACCCAGTACTTC
CASSETTEDQETQYF
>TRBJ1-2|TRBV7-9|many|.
TGTGCCAGCAGCTTTCTGGAAGAAAGTAACTATGGCTACACCTTC
CASSFLEESNYGYTF
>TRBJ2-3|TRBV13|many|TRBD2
TGTGCCAGCAGCTTAAGACTAGCGGGAGGGCCTACAGATACGCAGTATTTT
CASSLRLAGGPTDTQYF
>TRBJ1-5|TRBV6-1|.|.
TGTGCCAGCAGTGAAGCGGGGGGACAGCCCCAGCATTTT
CASSEAGGQPQHF
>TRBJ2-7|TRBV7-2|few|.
TGTGCCAGCAGCCCCGGGACTTTTGCCGTTTACGAGCAGTACTTC
CASSPGTFAVYEQYF
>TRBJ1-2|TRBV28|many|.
TGTGCCAGCAGTTTATACATTAACTATGGCTACACCTTC
CASSLYINYGYTF
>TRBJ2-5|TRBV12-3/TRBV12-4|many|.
TGTGCCAGCAGTCCGCCGGGAGCCAGGGAGACCCAGTACTTC
CASSPPGARETQYF
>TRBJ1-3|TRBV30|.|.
TGTGCCTGGAGTGTACCGACAGCTGGAAACACCATATCTTTT
CAWSVPTAGNTISF
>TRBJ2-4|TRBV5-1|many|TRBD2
TGCGCCAGCAGCCCAACTAGCGGGAGGGCCGGGGGGAACATTCAGTACTTC
CASSPTSGRAGGNIQYF
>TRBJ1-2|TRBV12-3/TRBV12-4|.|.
TGTGCCAGCTTCGCGGGACGGGGAGGCTACACCTTC
CASFAGRGGYTF
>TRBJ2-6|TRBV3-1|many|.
TGTGCCAGCACACAGGCCGTCACTGGGGCCAACGTCCTGACTTTC
CASTQAVTGANVLTF
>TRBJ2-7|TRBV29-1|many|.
TGCAGCGTCGGGGAGGTCTACGAGCAGTACTTC
CSVGEVYEQYF
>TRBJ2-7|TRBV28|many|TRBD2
TGTGCCAGCAGTTCAGGCGGGAGGAACGAGCAGTACTTC
CASSSGGRNEQYF
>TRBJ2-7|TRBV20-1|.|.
TGCAGTGCTGAGAGGGCTAGCGTTTCGCTATACGAGCAGTACTTC
CSAERASVSLYEQYF
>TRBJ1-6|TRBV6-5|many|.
TGTGCCAGCAGTTATGGCCCCCTTTCTTTTAATTCACCCCTCCACTTT
CASSYGPLSFNSPLHF
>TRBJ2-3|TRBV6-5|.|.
TGTGCCAGCAGTTACTCGTCCAGGGCGAAGGATACGCAGTATTTT
CASSYSSRAKDTQYF
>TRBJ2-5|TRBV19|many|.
TGTGCCAGTAGATTTCAAGGGGCGGAGACCCAGTACTTC
CASRFQGAETQYF